These T cell receptor beta chains were read from a single sample in a study of post-analysis software for immune sequencing data. TCRdb ran MiXCR on the PCR reads and lists one entry per CDR3 protein. Of approximately 570,000 distinct CDR3 sequences in the sample, around 47% were seen once. The sample consisted of blood. The origin of the receptors is a girl under 18 with multiple sclerosis. The CDR3 runs from the conserved cysteine through the conserved F or W. D genes are given only for firm matches. For some rows the clone size is stated as once, few or many, or as a class when expanded; others skip it.

J	D	size	V	CDR3	DNA
TRBJ2-1	.	once	TRBV20-1	CSASIGGSYNEQFF	TGCAGTGCTAGTATAGGGGGGTCCTACAATGAGCAGTTCTTC
TRBJ1-2	TRBD1	.	TRBV18	CASSPDRVDNYGYTF	TGTGCCAGCTCTCCCGACAGGGTGGATAACTATGGCTACACCTTC
TRBJ2-7	.	many	TRBV12-3/TRBV12-4	CASGRGATPEQYF	TGTGCCAGCGGGAGGGGGGCCACTCCCGAGCAGTACTTC
TRBJ1-1	.	.	TRBV20-1	CSAVEGTTANTEAFF	TGCAGTGCTGTCGAGGGGACCACCGCGAACACTGAAGCTTTCTTT
TRBJ2-5	TRBD2	few	TRBV7-2	CASSYRTGGPASNQETQYF	TGTGCCAGCAGCTACCGTACGGGGGGGCCGGCTAGTAACCAAGAGACCCAGTACTTC
TRBJ2-7	.	.	TRBV27	CASSPEVTYEQYF	TGTGCCAGCAGCCCGGAGGTGACCTACGAGCAGTACTTC
TRBJ2-5	TRBD1	.	TRBV6-1	CASSSNRGYQETQYF	TGTGCCAGCAGTTCCAACAGGGGGTACCAAGAGACCCAGTACTTC
TRBJ2-7	.	.	TRBV6-1	CASKRGNYEQYF	TGTGCCAGCAAACGGGGGAACTACGAGCAGTACTTC
TRBJ2-3	.	.	TRBV19	CASSSQGLAGDTQYF	TGTGCCAGTAGTTCCCAGGGGCTCGCGGGAGATACGCAGTATTTT
TRBJ2-1	.	.	TRBV5-1	CASSQGILASQYNEQFF	TGCGCCAGCAGCCAAGGAATACTAGCCTCCCAATACAATGAGCAGTTCTTC
TRBJ2-3	.	.	TRBV7-2	CASSLISGSDTQYF	TGTGCCAGCAGCTTAATCTCCGGGTCAGATACGCAGTATTTT
TRBJ1-1	TRBD1	few	TRBV5-1	CASSVGTAYEAEAFF	TGCGCCAGCAGCGTCGGGACAGCGTATGAGGCTGAAGCTTTCTTT
TRBJ2-5	.	.	TRBV7-8	CASSFPIFGETQYF	TGTGCCAGCAGCTTTCCCATCTTTGGAGAGACCCAGTACTTC
TRBJ2-4	.	.	TRBV4-2	CASRNIISENLAKNIQYF	TGTGCCAGCAGAAACATAATTAGCGAAAATCTAGCCAAAAACATTCAGTACTTC
TRBJ2-1	TRBD2	.	TRBV20-1	CSCPSGGSTSNEQFF	TGCAGTTGCCCTAGCGGGGGGTCAACCTCCAATGAGCAGTTCTTC
TRBJ2-7	TRBD1	.	TRBV3-1	CASSQDWTGPNEQYF	TGTGCCAGCAGCCAAGATTGGACAGGGCCCAACGAGCAGTACTTC
TRBJ2-7	TRBD2	.	TRBV20-1	CSANGLASYEQYF	TGCAGTGCTAACGGACTAGCGAGTTACGAGCAGTACTTC
TRBJ1-1	.	.	TRBV5-1	CASSLAELNTEAFF	TGCGCCAGCAGCTTGGCCGAGTTGAACACTGAAGCTTTCTTT
TRBJ1-2	.	.	TRBV6-6	CASSYSERQPDYGYTF	TGTGCCAGCAGTTACTCGGAGCGACAGCCTGACTATGGCTACACCTTC
TRBJ2-5	.	few	TRBV13	CASSRNDRGETQYF	TGTGCCAGCAGCCGCAACGACCGGGGGGAGACCCAGTACTTC
TRBJ2-7	.	few	TRBV12-3/TRBV12-4	CASSQAQAYEQYF	TGTGCCAGCAGTCAAGCACAGGCCTACGAGCAGTACTTC
TRBJ1-1	.	.	TRBV12-3/TRBV12-4	CASSLAKAFF	TGTGCCAGCAGTTTAGCCAAAGCTTTCTTT
TRBJ2-1	.	few	TRBV7-2	CASRGSRLSYNEQFF	TGTGCCAGCAGAGGGTCCAGGCTGTCCTACAATGAGCAGTTCTTC
TRBJ2-3	TRBD2	.	TRBV5-1	CASSLAPAGSTDTQYF	TGCGCCAGCAGCCTGGCACCAGCGGGGAGCACAGATACGCAGTATTTT
TRBJ2-1	TRBD2	.	TRBV6-5	CASSSGRRVYNEQFF	TGTGCCAGCAGTTCCGGGAGGAGGGTCTACAATGAGCAGTTCTTC
TRBJ1-1	TRBD1	.	TRBV20-1	CSATDRGDTEAFF	TGCAGTGCGACAGACAGGGGCGACACTGAAGCTTTCTTT
TRBJ1-1	.	.	TRBV15	CATSRDWGGTEAFF	TGTGCCACCAGCAGAGATTGGGGCGGCACTGAAGCTTTCTTT
TRBJ2-3	.	.	TRBV6-1	CASRPSGGTDTQYF	TGTGCCAGCCGCCCTTCAGGGGGGACAGATACGCAGTATTTT
TRBJ2-7	TRBD2	few	TRBV5-1	CASSYGTNSYEQYF	TGCGCCAGCAGCTACGGGACTAACTCCTACGAGCAGTACTTC
TRBJ2-6	.	few	TRBV5-1	CASSLATGAPGANVLTF	TGCGCCAGCAGCTTGGCCACGGGAGCTCCTGGGGCCAACGTCCTGACTTTC
TRBJ1-1	.	.	TRBV9	CASSVGQANEAFF	TGTGCCAGCAGCGTAGGACAAGCGAATGAAGCTTTCTTT
TRBJ2-1	.	.	TRBV30	CARSIAGEQFF	TGTGCCCGGAGTATCGCGGGTGAGCAGTTCTTC
TRBJ2-7	TRBD1	.	TRBV29-1	CSVLTRQGKYEQYF	TGCAGCGTTCTTACAAGACAGGGAAAGTACGAGCAGTACTTC
TRBJ2-5	.	.	TRBV5-5	CASSLPGPETQYF	TGTGCCAGCAGCTTGCCCGGTCCCGAGACCCAGTACTTC
TRBJ2-1	TRBD2	.	TRBV7-6	CASSSSGRALYNEQFF	TGTGCCAGCAGCTCCAGCGGGAGGGCCCTCTACAATGAGCAGTTCTTC
TRBJ1-6	.	.	TRBV10-3	CAISGGLGQDNSPLHF	TGTGCCATCAGTGGGGGACTGGGCCAGGATAATTCACCCCTCCACTTT
TRBJ2-7	TRBD2	.	TRBV11-3	CASSQGLAGGPGEQYF	TGTGCCAGCAGCCAGGGACTAGCGGGAGGGCCTGGCGAGCAGTACTTC
TRBJ2-5	TRBD2	.	TRBV6-1	CASRVYWTSQETQYF	TGTGCCAGCAGGGTATATTGGACTAGCCAAGAGACCCAGTACTTC
TRBJ2-7	.	.	TRBV5-1	CASSVQGNDEQYF	TGCGCCAGCAGCGTCCAGGGGAACGACGAGCAGTACTTC
TRBJ2-5	TRBD1	.	TRBV5-1	CASSLGDRVTETQYF	TGCGCCAGCAGCTTGGGGGACAGGGTAACGGAGACCCAGTACTTC
TRBJ2-3	.	few	TRBV6-1	CASSLPRPIRRGSTDTQYF	TGTGCCAGCAGCCTTCCAAGGCCCATCCGGAGGGGGAGCACAGATACGCAGTATTTT
TRBJ2-5	.	few	TRBV5-1	CASSSIGQSQETQYF	TGCGCCAGCAGCTCAATTGGACAGTCACAAGAGACCCAGTACTTC
TRBJ1-1	.	once	TRBV12-3/TRBV12-4	CASSLGQFSEAFF	TGTGCCAGCAGTTTGGGGCAGTTTTCTGAAGCTTTCTTT
TRBJ2-5	TRBD2	.	TRBV7-2	CASSPGLELYF	TGTGCCAGCAGCCCCGGACTAGAGCTGTACTTC
TRBJ2-1	TRBD2	few	TRBV9	CARSVAAGRLGIYNEQFF	TGTGCCCGCAGCGTAGCCGCCGGGAGGCTGGGGATTTACAATGAGCAGTTCTTC
TRBJ2-5	.	few	TRBV20-1	CSARPQGLRETQYF	TGCAGTGCTAGACCCCAGGGTCTTAGGGAGACCCAGTACTTC
TRBJ2-3	TRBD1	.	TRBV7-2	CASSVRPGQGLASTDTQYF	TGTGCCAGCAGCGTAAGGCCGGGACAGGGTCTTGCGAGCACAGATACGCAGTATTTT
TRBJ1-2	.	few	TRBV2	CASNLGRGYGYTF	TGTGCCAGCAACCTGGGCAGGGGCTATGGCTACACCTTC
TRBJ2-7	.	few	TRBV7-9	CASSPPWVWYIEQYF	TGTGCCAGCAGCCCGCCCTGGGTCTGGTATATCGAGCAGTACTTC
TRBJ2-7	.	few	TRBV13	CASRDFDGEQYF	TGTGCCAGCAGGGACTTCGACGGGGAGCAGTACTTC
TRBJ2-1	TRBD1	.	TRBV6-4	CASSERGQGVDEQFF	TGTGCCAGCAGTGAAAGGGGACAGGGAGTCGATGAGCAGTTCTTC
TRBJ1-2	TRBD1	once	TRBV5-1	CAGSLERVRGSGYTF	TGCGCCGGCAGCTTGGAGCGCGTCAGGGGGTCTGGCTACACCTTC
TRBJ2-7	.	.	TRBV20-1	CSASGQGGYEQYF	TGCAGTGCTAGTGGGCAGGGTGGCTACGAGCAGTACTTC
TRBJ2-3	.	few	TRBV20-1	CSTGLTSSTDTQYF	TGCAGTACGGGACTTACCTCTAGCACAGATACGCAGTATTTT
TRBJ2-7	TRBD2	.	TRBV20-1	CSARGRAGGPYEQYF	TGCAGTGCTAGAGGTCGAGCGGGAGGGCCCTACGAGCAGTACTTC